Sequencing of this T cell receptor beta chain was carried out in a study of beta chain features in type 1 diabetes. As concerns this clone: The target antigen is unknown.

The study's findings and limits: Type 1 diabetes patients showed fewer insertions and more deletions at VDJ junctions. All four CD4+ subsets from Type 1 diabetes patients carried moderately but significantly shorter TCRB CDR3s.

It was one heparinised blood draw, averaging around 120 mL, that each donor gave. This CDR3 has 13 residues. Germline CDR1 is KGHSH and CDR2 is LQKENI. The trim removed 8 bases at V and 6 bases at J, leaving 8 bases unmatched. Every bit of the isolated RNA underwent reverse transcription, so sequencing read expressed TCRB transcripts. Sequencing used immunoSEQ multiplex PCR; TCRdb keeps in-frame clones, though not all of them. In the table there are about 160,000 clones, 6.5% to 9.5% of which are singletons. Sample: central memory CD4+ T cells from blood. The sequence was collected from a woman aged 40 to 50 with type 1 diabetes. V usage is TRBV18 and J usage is TRBJ2-7, with 9 bases aligning to TRBD1. CDR3: CASQPGQGVEQYF. In nucleotides, the CDR3 is TGTGCCAGCCAACCGGGACAGGGAGTCGAGCAGTACTTC.